This T cell receptor (beta chain) is from a study of OX40 agonist ivuxolimab in advanced cancers. Study summary: Patients undergoing dose escalation presented with hepatocellular carcinoma, melanoma, renal cell or head and neck cancer.

Overall study findings and caveats: Some patients without response likewise showed low normalized clonal expansion. With doses of 0.1 to 3.0 mg/kg, CD4+ and CD8+ blood T cells had undergone clonal expansion by week 6.

The CDR3 has 14 residues. Germline lookup yields CDR1 SGHAT and CDR2 FQNNGV. V lost 5 bases and J lost 8, with 15 bases in between. Sequencing was performed with immunoSEQ multiplex PCR; in TCRdb, only in-frame clones are kept and a portion is missing. The sample yields 67,000 or so clones, roughly nine tenths seen once. About this clone itself: Antigen specificity is unknown.

This material consisted of CD4+ or CD8+ T cells sorted from blood, taken in a trial of the OX40 agonist ivuxolimab. This TCR derives from an adult with an advanced solid tumor such as melanoma, head and neck, liver or kidney cancer. The chain employs TRBV11-2 and TRBJ1-4; D is perhaps TRBD1 (6 bases). The CDR3 DNA reads as TGTGCCAGCAGCGTACAGGGTTGGGCCGAAAAACTGTTTTTT. Its translation: CASSVQGWAEKLFF. The full variable domain, its missing parts supplied by reference TRBV11-2 and TRBJ1-4, is EAGVAQSPRYKIIEKRQSVAFWCNPISGHATLYWYQQILGQGPKLLIQFQNNGVVDDSQLPKDRFSAERLKGVDSTLKIQPAKLEDSAVYLCASSVQGWAEKLFFGSGTQLSVL.